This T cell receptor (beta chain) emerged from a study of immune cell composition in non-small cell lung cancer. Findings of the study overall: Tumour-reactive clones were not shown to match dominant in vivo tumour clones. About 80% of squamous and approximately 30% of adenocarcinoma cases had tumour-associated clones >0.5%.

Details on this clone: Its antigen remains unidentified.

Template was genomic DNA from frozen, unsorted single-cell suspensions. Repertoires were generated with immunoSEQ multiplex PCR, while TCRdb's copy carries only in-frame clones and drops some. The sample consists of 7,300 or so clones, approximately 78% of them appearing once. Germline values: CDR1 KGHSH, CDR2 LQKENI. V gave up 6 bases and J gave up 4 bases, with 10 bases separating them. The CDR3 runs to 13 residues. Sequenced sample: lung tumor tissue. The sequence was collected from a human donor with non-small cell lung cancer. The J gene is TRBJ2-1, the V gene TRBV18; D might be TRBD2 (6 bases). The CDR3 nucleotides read TGTGCCAGCTCTCCGGGACTGTACAATGAGCAGTTCTTC. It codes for CASSPGLYNEQFF.